These 18 T cell receptor beta chains share one sample of origin, sequenced in a study of cytomegalovirus exposure and HLA in healthy donors. PCR employed 60 Vbeta and 13 Jbeta primers. The protocol was immunoSEQ multiplex PCR, while the TCRdb copy is restricted to in-frame clones and leaves out a portion. The sample yields about 61,000 clones, 89% seen once. The sample was PBMCs. All receptors derive from a man aged 25-45 years in good health and CMV-seropositive.

There are a few counts of this clone. The chain links TRBV19 to TRBJ2-1, with 10 bases matching TRBD2. CDR1 LNHDA and CDR2 SQIVND come from the germline V gene (reference sequence). This CDR3 is built from 17 residues. The V and J ends lost 7 bases and 7 bases, in that order; junction bases with no gene match: 16. CDR3 coding DNA: TGTGCCAGTACCAACCAATTCTCTAGCGGGAGTGGGAATGAGCAGTTCTTC. It yields the protein CASTNQFSSGSGNEQFF.

The V gene is TRBV11-3, the J gene TRBJ2-3; 8 nucleotides align to TRBD2. Trimming took 6 bases from V and 3 from J; bases not matched to a gene: 8. The CDR3 runs 15 residues. Germline V gene lookup returns CDR1 SGHNT and CDR2 YENEEA. The CDR3 spells CASSFTSGGTDTQYF. CDR3 DNA: TGTGCCAGCAGTTTTACTAGCGGAGGAACAGATACGCAGTATTTT.

With regard to this clone: The sample has other DNA sequences that encode this CDR3 too. This rearrangement joins TRBV18 to TRBJ1-4, with 10 positions matching TRBD1. Germline V gene lookup returns CDR1 KGHSH and CDR2 LQKENI. J gave up 6 bases and V 1 base, and 2 bases lay outside the gene matches. This CDR3 is built from 15 residues. CDR3 DNA sequence: TGTGCCAGCTCACCACGGACAGGGGGGGATGAAAAACTGTTTTTT. As protein: CASSPRTGGDEKLFF. Full variable domain (remainder filled in from reference TRBV18 and TRBJ1-4): NAGVMQNPRHLVRRRGQEARLRCSPMKGHSHVYWYRQLPEEGLKFMVYLQKENIIDESGMPKERFSAEFPKEGPSILRIQQVVRGDSAAYFCASSPRTGGDEKLFFGSGTQLSVL.

The rearrangement uses TRBV11-2 and TRBJ2-5; tentative D call: TRBD2 (5 bases). The germline CDR1 and CDR2 sequences are SGHAT and FQNNGV. The CDR3 consists of 13 residues. V was trimmed by 4 bases and J by 0 bases, leaving 6 bases between them. Written as DNA, the CDR3 is TGTGCCAGCAGCTCGGACTACCAAGAGACCCAGTACTTC. Protein: CASSSDYQETQYF.

This CDR3 is CASRGEVTGELFF. CDR3 coding DNA: TGCGCCAGCAGGGGTGAGGTGACCGGGGAGCTGTTTTTT. The J gene is TRBJ2-2, the V gene TRBV5-1; D unresolved. Trimming cost V 5 bases and J 5 bases, with 10 bases left between them. The CDR3 contains 13 residues. CDR1 is SGHRS and CDR2 is YFSETQ in the germline V gene.

The chain couples TRBV7-2 to TRBJ1-1, with D perhaps matching TRBD1 (6 bases). V shed 6 bases and J shed 1 base, with 9 bases lying between them. Germline CDR1 is SGHTA and CDR2 is FQGNSA. CDR3 length: 13 residues. The DNA of the CDR3 is TGTGCCAGCAGTGGGACACCGAACACTGAAGCTTTCTTT. This gives the protein CASSGTPNTEAFF.

V gene TRBV18 combines with J gene TRBJ2-3; 10 bases line up with TRBD1. The CDR3 consists of 19 residues. Germline values: CDR1 KGHSH, CDR2 LQKENI. Germline trimming cut 2 bases from V and 5 bases from J; bases unmatched to any gene: 16. The DNA of the CDR3 is TGTGCCAGCTCACCATCGAGACAGGGGGCGCGATGGGTGGAAGATACGCAGTATTTT. Its translation: CASSPSRQGARWVEDTQYF.

The J gene is TRBJ2-1, the V gene TRBV29-1, with 10 bases matching TRBD2. The ends lost 4 bases at V and 7 bases at J; junction bases unmatched: 4. The germline CDR1 and CDR2 sequences are SQVTM and ANQGSEA. The CDR3 contains 13 residues. The CDR3: CSVVRTSGNEQFF. CDR3 DNA sequence: TGCAGCGTTGTAAGGACTAGCGGAAATGAGCAGTTCTTC.

This rearrangement joins TRBV25-1 to TRBJ1-4; D may be TRBD1 (5 bases). CDR3 length: 14 amino acids. The V gene's germline CDR1 is MGHDK and CDR2 SYGVNS. Trimming shortened V by 4 bases and J by 1 base, and 7 bases separated the two germline ends. DNA for the CDR3: TGTGCCAGCAGTGCAGGGATAACTAATGAAAAACTGTTTTTT. Translating gives CASSAGITNEKLFF.

There are a few counts of this clone. The rearrangement uses TRBV6-6 and TRBJ2-5, with D unresolved. With the DNA end fitting TRBJ2-7 better, the J assignment may be wrong. The CDR3 runs 11 residues. CDR1 and CDR2 (germline): MNHNY, SVGAGI (reference sequence). The CDR3 DNA reads as TGTGCCAGCAGTTCTTATTACGAGCAGTACTTC. Translation gives CASSSYYEQYF.

This rearrangement joins TRBV6-1 to TRBJ2-2; the match to TRBD1 covers 7 bases. The CDR3 sequence is 15 residues long. Germline CDR1 reads MNHNS; CDR2 reads SASEGT. Losses at the gene ends were 7 bases for V and 4 bases for J; bases not matched to a gene: 9. CDR3 sequence reads: CASIRDRELTGELFF. CDR3 bases: TGTGCCAGCATTAGAGACAGGGAACTCACCGGGGAGCTGTTTTTT.

The gene calls are TRBV19 and TRBJ1-3, with TRBD1 matching 9 bases. V was clipped by 5 bases and J by 4 bases; unmatched bases: 12. There are 17 residues in the CDR3. Germline CDR1 reads LNHDA; CDR2 reads SQIVND (reference sequence). The CDR3 protein is CASSLDRGSASGNTIYF. The CDR3 DNA is TGTGCCAGTAGTCTGGACAGGGGTTCAGCGTCCGGAAACACCATATATTTT.

The rearrangement links TRBV19 to TRBJ2-2, with D perhaps matching TRBD1 (5 bases). The CDR3 is 14 amino acids. Germline-derived CDR1 and CDR2 are LNHDA and SQIVND (reference sequence). Trimming removed 6 bases from V and 1 base from J, with 9 bases in between. CDR3 bases: TGTGCCAGTAGGCAACAGGTGAACACCGGGGAGCTGTTTTTT. Its translation: CASRQQVNTGELFF.

The chain joins TRBV11-1 to TRBJ2-1; TRBD1 aligns across 8 bases. Germline CDR1 and CDR2: SGHAT and FQDESV (reference sequence). V was pared by 5 bases and J by 8 bases, with 8 bases of the junction left unmatched. This CDR3 contains 14 residues. CDR3 protein: CASSPDRVGHEQFF. The CDR3 DNA sequence: TGTGCCAGCAGCCCGGACAGGGTGGGGCATGAGCAGTTCTTC.

V is TRBV28 and J is TRBJ1-2, with 8 nucleotides matching TRBD1. The V segment lost 5 bases and the J segment 0 bases; nucleotides outside the gene matches: 5. The CDR3 is 15 residues long. From germline, CDR1 is MDHEN and CDR2 SYDVKM. CDR3: CASSPGTGANYGYTF. DNA for the CDR3: TGTGCCAGCAGTCCCGGGACAGGAGCTAACTATGGCTACACCTTC.

In its sample, this clone was seen once. This rearrangement joins TRBV6-5 to TRBJ2-5; D gene ambiguous. CDR1 and CDR2 (germline): MNHEY, SVGAGI. The CDR3 length is 16 residues. V lost 0 bases to trimming and J lost 1 base, with 12 bases between them. The DNA for the CDR3 is TGTGCCAGCAGTTACTCGCCGAGGAGCTTCCAAGAGACCCAGTACTTC. Protein: CASSYSPRSFQETQYF.

This chain joins TRBV19 and TRBJ2-3, with 9 bases aligning to TRBD1. CDR1 and CDR2 (germline): LNHDA, SQIVND (reference sequence). V gave up 4 bases and J gave up 1 base; unmatched junction bases: 6. The CDR3 totals 16 residues. CDR3 amino acids: CASSKGTGSGTDTQYF. The CDR3 nucleotides read TGTGCCAGTAGTAAAGGGACAGGGTCGGGCACAGATACGCAGTATTTT.

The chain uses TRBV7-2 and TRBJ2-3; maybe TRBD1 (5 bases). The CDR3 length is 15 residues. With 2 bases removed from V and 2 bases from J, the gap between germline ends came to 11 bases. Germline loops: CDR1 SGHTA, CDR2 FQGNSA. CDR3: CASSLKGMATDTQYF. The CDR3, as DNA: TGTGCCAGCAGCTTAAAGGGGATGGCCACAGATACGCAGTATTTT.